This entry lists 16 T cell receptor beta chains sequenced from one sample in a study of T cells in Graves' hyperthyroidism and ophthalmopathy. Researchers amplified the TCR beta CDR3 regions from RNA transcripts. First-round RT-PCR with HTBI primers amplified the TCR CDR3 region. TCRdb passed the multiplex PCR reads through MiXCR, listing each CDR3 protein once. This table has approximately 320,000 distinct CDR3 sequences, around 16% appearing once. The sequenced sample consisted of blood. The receptors were sampled from a man younger than 40 with Graves' hyperthyroidism.

This clonotype was picked up many times. The chain couples TRBV6-1 to TRBJ1-1; 10 nucleotides match TRBD1. Trimming at V came to 7 bases and at J to 6 bases, leaving 8 bases not matched to a gene. The germline V gene has CDR1 MNHNS and CDR2 SASEGT. The CDR3 loop spans 14 amino acids. The CDR3 region is CASTSRDRGSEAFF. In nucleotides, the CDR3 is TGTGCCAGCACCTCCCGGGACAGGGGCTCTGAAGCTTTCTTT.

This sequence joins TRBV25-1 and TRBJ2-7, with 8 positions matching TRBD1. Germline V gene sequence: CDR1 MGHDK, CDR2 SYGVNS. This CDR3 spans 15 amino acids. Germline trimming cut 6 bases from V and 3 bases from J; bases unmatched to any gene: 10. CDR3 DNA sequence: TGTGCCAGCAGCCCCCCCAGGGGGCCCCTCTACGAGCAGTACTTC. It translates to CASSPPRGPLYEQYF.

At least ten counts were recorded for this clonotype. The chain joins TRBV10-3 to TRBJ1-1; D might be TRBD1 (5 bases). Trimming took 3 bases from V and 5 from J, leaving 19 bases between them. Germline V lookup: CDR1 ENHRY, CDR2 SYGVKD. The CDR3 sequence is 16 residues long. The CDR3 DNA follows: TGTGCCATCAGTGAATTTCGAAGAGGGGTTGGGACTGAAGCTTTCTTT. It translates to CAISEFRRGVGTEAFF.

Regarding this clonotype: This could be a read error, since a much larger clone is one nucleotide away. The gene calls are TRBV18 and TRBJ1-6, with D uncertain. The germline V gene encodes CDR1 KGHSH and CDR2 LQKENI. This CDR3 has 15 amino acids. The CDR3, as DNA: TGTGTCAGCTCACCGGGTCTCATCGTGAATTCACCCCTCCACTTT. This codes for CVSSPGLIVNSPLHF.

The table lists this clonotype with many counts. The V gene is TRBV5-1, the J gene TRBJ1-5; D gene unclear. The CDR3 spans 13 residues. V lost 1 base, J lost 5 bases, and 7 bases lay in between. Looked up from germline, CDR1 is SGHRS and CDR2 is YFSETQ. The CDR3 sequence is CASSLSTDQPQHF. The CDR3 region has the DNA TGCGCCAGCAGCTTGAGCACCGATCAGCCCCAGCATTTT.

In its sample, this clonotype was seen many times. V usage is TRBV27 and J usage is TRBJ2-1; D unclear. CDR3 size: 12 residues. The germline V gene has CDR1 MNHEY and CDR2 SMNVEV (reference sequence). V gave up 6 bases and J gave up 7 bases, with 10 bases separating them. For the CDR3, the DNA is TGTGCCAGCAGCCCCACCCTGAATGAGCAGTTCTTC. Amino acids: CASSPTLNEQFF.

This clonotype was counted ten times or more. The chain joins TRBV28 to TRBJ2-1; D not resolved. CDR3 length: 16 amino acids. Trimming stripped 2 bases from V and 2 bases from J, with 13 bases between. Germline CDR1 and CDR2: MDHEN and SYDVKM. CDR3 sequence reads: CASSLGNFPPYNEQFF. The CDR3 bases are TGTGCCAGCAGTTTAGGGAATTTTCCCCCCTACAATGAGCAGTTCTTC.

The chain combines TRBV3-1 with TRBJ2-5, with 11 bases aligning to TRBD2. There are 19 residues in the CDR3. V gave up 4 bases and J gave up 5 bases; unmatched junction bases: 18. The germline gives CDR1 LGHDT, CDR2 YNNKEL (reference sequence). The CDR3: CASSLLRLAGGAVLETQYF. The CDR3 nucleotides read TGTGCCAGCAGCCTACTTCGGCTAGCGGGAGGCGCCGTGTTGGAGACCCAGTACTTC.

This clonotype has ten or more counts. The rearrangement uses TRBV10-3 and TRBJ2-7; 7 bases agree with TRBD1. V gave up 4 bases and J gave up 10 bases; unmatched junction bases: 10. This CDR3 is built from 13 residues. Germline lookup yields CDR1 ENHRY and CDR2 SYGVKD. CDR3: CAISGQGLGEQYF. CDR3 bases: TGTGCCATCAGTGGACAGGGCCTAGGCGAACAGTACTTC.

This clonotype was counted a few times. The chain is built from TRBV12-3 or TRBV12-4 and TRBJ1-2; perhaps TRBD1 as D (6 bases). V dropped 5 bases and J dropped 4 bases, with 14 bases sitting between them. CDR3 length: 14 residues. The CDR3 coding sequence is TGTGCCAGCAGTCCCACCCAGGGGAGCTATGGCTACACCTTC. The encoded protein is CASSPTQGSYGYTF.

This clonotype was seen many times. J is TRBJ2-1 and V is TRBV3-1; D unresolved. Germline V CDR1 and CDR2: LGHDT, YNNKEL (reference sequence). Trimming took 0 bases from V and 0 from J, leaving 18 bases between them. The CDR3 runs 19 residues. This CDR3 is CASSQEWRILSSSYNEQFF. In DNA, the CDR3 is TGTGCCAGCAGCCAAGAGTGGCGGATCCTCTCCAGCTCCTACAATGAGCAGTTCTTC.

Remarks on this clonotype: The CDR3 carries no conserved terminal phenylalanine or tryptophan, so it likely arises from a read error. The chain uses TRBV5-1 and TRBJ1-1; the D gene is possibly TRBD1 (6 bases). From germline, CDR1 is SGHRS and CDR2 YFSETQ. CDR3 length: 11 amino acids. The V gene lost 6 bases and the J gene lost 8 bases, with 11 bases spanning the gap. CDR3 coding DNA: TGCGCCAGCACGCGAGGGGGAGAAGCTTTCCTT. Amino acid sequence: CASTRGGEAFL.

This clonotype was detected a few times. The J gene is TRBJ2-2, the V gene TRBV6-1, with D perhaps TRBD1 (5 bases). V lost 6 bases and J lost 3, with 17 bases in between. Germline CDR1 MNHNS, CDR2 SASEGT. The CDR3 has 16 amino acids. The CDR3 loop is CASSHTGYDDTGELFF. The CDR3 coding sequence is TGTGCCAGCAGCCACACAGGATACGATGACACCGGGGAGCTGTTTTTT.

This clonotype was seen ten or more times. This chain connects TRBV20-1 to TRBJ1-1, with D perhaps matching TRBD1 (5 bases). The germline gives CDR1 DFQATT, CDR2 SNEGSKA (reference sequence). The V end lost 5 bases, the J end lost 0 bases, and 13 bases lay between the germline ends. The CDR3 has 14 amino acids. The CDR3 reads CSAGNLTVNTEAFF. The CDR3 DNA reads TGCAGTGCTGGAAACCTGACAGTGAACACTGAAGCTTTCTTT.

The table lists this clonotype with many counts. V is TRBV5-1 and J is TRBJ1-1; TRBD1 is a possible D gene (5 bases). V lost 6 bases, J lost 2 bases, and 14 bases lay in between. Germline CDR1 SGHRS, CDR2 YFSETQ. This CDR3 is 14 amino acids long. CDR3 nucleotides: TGCGCCAGCAAAGCCCAGGGTTCCAACACTGAAGCTTTCTTT. This translates into CASKAQGSNTEAFF.

This chain uses TRBV3-1 with TRBJ1-1; TRBD1 is a possible D gene (5 bases). The germline V gene encodes CDR1 LGHDT and CDR2 YNNKEL (reference sequence). The CDR3 length is 14 residues. V lost 4 bases, J lost 5 bases, and 14 bases lay in between. CDR3 sequence reads: CASSRLGVGTEAFF. CDR3 DNA sequence: TGTGCCAGCAGCCGCCTGGGGGTAGGAACTGAAGCTTTCTTT.